Presented here are 27 T cell receptor beta chains from one specimen sequenced in a study of vaccination and CD4 T cells after COVID-19. Treatment of the sample: approximately nine-day PBMC culture with coronavirus spike peptide pools or control peptides (ViraFEST assay). The collection of CD4+ T cells from the unexposed donor took place before the COVID-19 pandemic (2011-2018). Antigens of these TCRs are unknown. Cultured CD4+ T-cell DNA underwent Oncomine TCR Beta short-read sequencing. A single record per CDR3 protein comes from TCRdb applying MiXCR to the PCR reads. This table has 6,500 to 10,000 distinct CDR3 sequences, 40% to 45% appearing once. The sequencing input was CD4+ T cells from blood, cultured in vitro. These receptors were collected from a human donor in good health.

This chain joins TRBV27 and TRBJ2-7, with D possibly being TRBD1 (6 bases). The germline V gene encodes CDR1 MNHEY and CDR2 SMNVEV (reference sequence). The CDR3 loop spans 15 amino acids. The V gene lost 1 base and the J gene lost 4 bases, with 14 bases spanning the gap. Here the CDR3 DNA reads TGTGCCAGCAGTTTATACCTTGGGACACCTTACGAGCAGTACTTC. Encoded protein: CASSLYLGTPYEQYF.

The chain uses TRBV20-1 and TRBJ2-5, with 7 positions matching TRBD2. J gave up 1 base and V 0 bases, and 5 bases lay outside the gene matches. Germline-derived CDR1 and CDR2 are DFQATT and SNEGSKA (reference sequence). The CDR3 consists of 15 residues. In DNA, the CDR3 is TGCAGTGCTAGAGATGCGGGAGTTCCCCAAGAGACCCAGTACTTC. Protein product: CSARDAGVPQETQYF.

This clonotype was detected a few times. In nucleotides, the CDR3 is TGTGCCAGCAAGGGGGGACAGGGAACTGAAAAACTGTTTTTT. The encoded protein is CASKGGQGTEKLFF. The rearrangement uses TRBV27 and TRBJ1-4, with TRBD1 identical over 9 bases. V lost 7 bases and J lost 7; bases outside the gene matches: 7. The CDR3 is 14 amino acids. In germline, CDR1 is MNHEY, CDR2 SMNVEV (reference sequence).

The chain joins TRBV27 to TRBJ1-5, with 10 bases identical to TRBD1. Germline V gene sequence: CDR1 MNHEY, CDR2 SMNVEV (reference sequence). The V segment lost 5 bases and the J segment 4 bases; nucleotides outside the gene matches: 11. The CDR3 runs to 17 residues. The CDR3, as DNA: TGTGCCAGCAGTCCACGGACAGGGGGATTATCAAATCAGCCCCAGCATTTT. This encodes CASSPRTGGLSNQPQHF.

The chain combines TRBV5-4 with TRBJ1-4; 7 bases match TRBD1. Germline CDR1 SGHNT, CDR2 YYREEE (reference sequence). The CDR3 sequence is 15 residues long. The V gene end was trimmed by 2 bases and the J gene end by 3 bases; junction bases not matched to a gene: 4. The CDR3 is CASSFAGTANEKLFF. The CDR3 DNA sequence: TGTGCCAGCAGCTTCGCCGGGACAGCTAATGAAAAACTGTTTTTT.

V usage is TRBV6-5 and J usage is TRBJ2-4; D gene ambiguous. Trimming shortened V by 4 bases and J by 0 bases, and 10 bases separated the two germline ends. The CDR3 has 15 amino acids. CDR1 and CDR2 from the germline V gene are MNHEY and SVGAGI. In DNA, the CDR3 is TGTGCCAGCAGTTTCTCCGATTCAGCCAAAAACATTCAGTACTTC. Residues: CASSFSDSAKNIQYF.

The V gene is TRBV27, the J gene TRBJ2-5; 7 bases are a match to TRBD1. The CDR3 is made up of 14 amino acids. Germline CDR1 reads MNHEY; CDR2 reads SMNVEV (reference sequence). J was trimmed by 0 bases and V by 8 bases; bases with no gene match: 6. The CDR3 spells CASGFRGYQETQYF. The DNA of the CDR3 is TGTGCCAGCGGATTCAGGGGGTACCAAGAGACCCAGTACTTC.

The rearrangement uses TRBV7-9 and TRBJ2-3; 8 positions match TRBD2. In germline, CDR1 is SEHNR, CDR2 FQNEAQ (reference sequence). CDR3 length: 18 residues. After removal of 1 base from V and 0 bases from J, the junction contained 9 bases not matched to a gene. As DNA, the CDR3 is TGTGCCAGCAGCTTAGGAGTGGGGTCTAGCGGGAGCACAGATACGCAGTATTTT. Protein sequence: CASSLGVGSSGSTDTQYF. Complete variable domain (other parts from reference TRBV7-9 and TRBJ2-3): DTGVSQNPRHKITKRGQNVTFRCDPISEHNRLYWYRQTLGQGPEFLTYFQNEAQLEKSRLLSDRFSAERPKGSFSTLEIQRTEQGDSAMYLCASSLGVGSSGSTDTQYFGPGTRLTVL.

The chain has TRBV6-1 and TRBJ2-2; no definite D call. Germline V gene data show CDR1 as MNHNS and CDR2 as SASEGT. Trimming left V 2 bases short and J 2 bases short, with 9 bases between. This CDR3 spans 15 amino acids. The CDR3 sequence: CASSELTPNTGELFF. Written as DNA, the CDR3 is TGTGCCAGCAGTGAACTGACACCTAACACCGGGGAGCTGTTTTTT.

This clonotype was recorded a few times. J is TRBJ1-5 and V is TRBV6-1, with 8 bases fitting TRBD1. Per the germline V gene, CDR1 is MNHNS and CDR2 is SASEGT. V lost 4 bases, J lost 0 bases, and 8 bases stayed unmatched. The CDR3 runs to 17 residues. This chain's CDR3 is CASSGTGQALSNQPQHF. The CDR3 region has the DNA TGTGCCAGCAGTGGGACGGGACAGGCGCTTAGCAATCAGCCCCAGCATTTT.

The chain carries TRBV28 and TRBJ2-1; possibly TRBD2 for D (5 bases). The CDR3 is 15 amino acids. Trimming cost V 6 bases and J 0 bases, with 12 bases left between them. CDR1 MDHEN and CDR2 SYDVKM come from the germline V gene. The CDR3 coding sequence is TGTGCCAGCAGCCCCCGAGGACTCTCCTACAATGAGCAGTTCTTC. Its protein product is CASSPRGLSYNEQFF. The variable domain in full, with the rest retrieved from reference TRBV28 and TRBJ2-1, is DVKVTQSSRYLVKRTGEKVFLECVQDMDHENMFWYRQDPGLGLRLIYFSYDVKMKEKGDIPEGYSVSREKKERFSLILESASTNQTSMYLCASSPRGLSYNEQFFGPGTRLTVL.

This clonotype was observed a handful of times. This chain connects TRBV28 to TRBJ1-1; D is uncertain. From germline, CDR1 is MDHEN and CDR2 SYDVKM. V lost 3 bases and J lost 5, with 7 bases in between. The CDR3 extends over 12 amino acids. The CDR3 loop reads CASSFLVTEAFF. As DNA, the CDR3 is TGTGCCAGCAGTTTCCTTGTGACTGAAGCTTTCTTT.

The chain is built from TRBV7-2 and TRBJ2-1; TRBD1 might be the D (5 bases). V gave up 4 bases and J gave up 0 bases, with 10 bases separating them. Germline V lookup: CDR1 SGHTA, CDR2 FQGNSA. This CDR3 spans 15 amino acids. CDR3 sequence: CASSSVRGSYNEQFF. The DNA for the CDR3 is TGTGCCAGCAGCTCGGTTAGGGGCTCCTACAATGAGCAGTTCTTC.

The V gene is TRBV7-9, the J gene TRBJ2-2; 11 bases match TRBD2. The CDR3 is 16 amino acids. The trim removed 5 bases at V and 5 bases at J, leaving 7 bases unmatched. Per the germline V gene, CDR1 is SEHNR and CDR2 is FQNEAQ (reference sequence). This CDR3 reads CASSREGLAVTGELFF. The CDR3 DNA sequence: TGTGCCAGCAGCCGAGAGGGACTAGCGGTGACCGGGGAGCTGTTTTTT.

This clonotype was observed a few times. The chain uses TRBV21-1 and TRBJ2-5; the D segment call TRBD2 is taken from the table without a DNA check. TRBV21-1 is shown as a pseudogene. This CDR3 region has 17 residues. CDR3 loop: CASSKRDPSGNQETQYF. The CDR3, as DNA: TGTGCCAGCAGCAAAAGAGATCCTAGCGGCAACCAAGAGACCCAGTACTTC.

This clonotype has a handful of counts. The chain uses TRBV20-1 and TRBJ2-2; D ambiguous. Germline CDR1 reads DFQATT; CDR2 reads SNEGSKA (reference sequence). Trimming took off 3 bases at V and 5 bases at J, with 13 bases between the two ends. This CDR3 is built from 14 residues. The CDR3 protein is CSARERVGTGELFF. The CDR3, as DNA: TGCAGTGCTAGGGAAAGGGTAGGAACCGGGGAGCTGTTTTTT.

The CDR3 sequence: CASSLGAVSAEAFF. The CDR3, as DNA: TGTGCCAGCAGCTTAGGGGCAGTTAGTGCTGAAGCTTTCTTT. V gene TRBV7-8 combines with J gene TRBJ1-1; D remains ambiguous. V dropped 1 base and J dropped 6 bases, with 12 bases sitting between them. CDR1 is SGHVS and CDR2 is FQNEAQ in the germline V gene. This CDR3 has 14 amino acids.

This clonotype was seen a few times. This chain joins TRBV12-3 or TRBV12-4 and TRBJ2-7, with unresolved D. The CDR3 contains 13 residues. With 3 bases removed from V and 3 bases from J, the gap between germline ends came to 9 bases. For the CDR3, the DNA is TGTGCCAGCAGTTTGGGATGGTACTACGAGCAGTACTTC. It is translated as CASSLGWYYEQYF.

The genes are TRBV7-2 and TRBJ1-1, with a possible D match to TRBD1 (5 bases). The CDR3 has 14 amino acids. The germline V gene encodes CDR1 SGHTA and CDR2 FQGNSA. The V and J ends lost 4 bases and 6 bases respectively, with 15 bases between them. The DNA for the CDR3 is TGTGCCAGCAGCTCGACGGGGGAGGGCGCTGAAGCTTTCTTT. Protein product: CASSSTGEGAEAFF.

In this sample, this clonotype turned up once. The chain joins TRBV19 to TRBJ2-7; D ambiguous. Deletions cut 7 bases from V and 6 bases from J, with 16 bases between. Germline V lookup: CDR1 LNHDA, CDR2 SQIVND (reference sequence). This CDR3 comprises 13 residues. Here the CDR3 reads CASKGPGSSEQYF. The CDR3 DNA is TGTGCCAGTAAGGGTCCCGGATCGAGCGAGCAGTACTTC.

CDR3 sequence (DNA): TGCGCCAGCAGCATGGGGACAGGGGTCATGAACACTGAAGCTTTCTTT. It yields the protein CASSMGTGVMNTEAFF. The V gene is TRBV5-1, the J gene TRBJ1-1; 10 bases are shared with TRBD1. The V and J ends lost 4 bases and 0 bases, in that order; junction bases with no gene match: 6. Germline loops: CDR1 SGHRS, CDR2 YFSETQ. CDR3 size: 16 residues.

This chain uses TRBV25-1 with TRBJ1-2; tentative D call: TRBD1 (6 bases). Germline V gene lookup returns CDR1 MGHDK and CDR2 SYGVNS. V was trimmed by 6 bases and J by 7 bases, leaving 21 bases between them. The CDR3 is 15 residues long. The CDR3 DNA is TGTGCCAGCAGCGCCCTTCTGGGGGGCGCGGGTGGCTACACCTTC. Translated, it gives CASSALLGGAGGYTF.

In its sample, this clonotype was seen a few times. This sequence joins TRBV5-4 and TRBJ1-1; D is undetermined. The germline gives CDR1 SGHNT, CDR2 YYREEE (reference sequence). The CDR3 loop spans 14 amino acids. Trimming cost V 4 bases and J 3 bases, with 13 bases left between them. The CDR3 spells CASSGPEGDTEAFF. CDR3 nucleotides: TGTGCCAGCAGCGGGCCGGAGGGAGACACTGAAGCTTTCTTT.

The J gene is TRBJ2-3, the V gene TRBV20-1; a possible D gene is TRBD2 (7 bases). CDR1 DFQATT and CDR2 SNEGSKA come from the germline V gene (reference sequence). This CDR3 comprises 14 residues. Trimming pared 0 bases from V and 6 bases from J, leaving 13 bases between. CDR3 sequence (DNA): TGCAGTGCTAGAGATGGGGGGGGGCTTGATACGCAGTATTTT. This gives the protein CSARDGGGLDTQYF.

CDR3 sequence reads: CASSAGLAGVGQNEQFF. CDR3 nucleotide sequence: TGTGCCAGCAGCGCTGGACTAGCGGGAGTCGGCCAGAATGAGCAGTTCTTC. The V and J genes are TRBV7-2 and TRBJ2-1, with TRBD2 identical over 13 bases. The CDR3 spans 17 residues. CDR1 is SGHTA, CDR2 FQGNSA, per germline. After removal of 5 bases from V and 7 bases from J, the junction contained 11 bases not matched to a gene.

The V gene is TRBV7-2, the J gene TRBJ1-1; D is unresolved. Deletions cut 5 bases from V and 6 bases from J, with 7 bases between. The V gene's germline CDR1 is SGHTA and CDR2 FQGNSA. The CDR3 totals 11 residues. CDR3 region: CASSTFAEAFF. In DNA, the CDR3 is TGTGCCAGCAGCACGTTCGCTGAAGCTTTCTTT.

The V gene is TRBV6-2 or TRBV6-3, the J gene TRBJ1-1; 8 bases match TRBD1. Germline values: CDR1 MNHEY, CDR2 SVGEGT. With 7 bases clipped from V and 7 bases from J, the junction kept 11 bases outside the gene matches. This CDR3 comprises 14 residues. The CDR3, as DNA: TGTGCCAGCACTATTAGGGCAGGGGGCGGTGAAGCTTTCTTT. Translation: CASTIRAGGGEAFF.